Presented here are 30 T cell receptor beta chains from one specimen sequenced in a study of T cell changes during pregnancy in multiple sclerosis (dated by TCRdb to 2018 to 2020). Libraries came from the immunoSEQ multiplex PCR assay. The table was pulled from immuneACCESS by TCRdb, which kept in-frame rearrangements only. Such tables lose some clones; where checked, under half of the loss comes from unresolved V genes, and the rest has no known cause. This sample holds tens of thousands of clones; roughly 90% were observed only once. The ten largest clones take up 1.5% to 2% of the sample. The sequences come from peripheral blood, collected in the first trimester of pregnancy. All receptors come from a female donor in good health, enrolled as a control in a pregnancy study.

The chain carries TRBV6-5 and TRBJ1-1; D not certain. V lost 2 bases, J lost 1 base, and 5 bases lay in between. The CDR3 sequence is 13 residues long. Germline V CDR1 and CDR2: MNHEY, SVGAGI. CDR3 sequence: CASSYRRNTEAFF. The CDR3 DNA reads TGTGCCAGCAGTTACAGGAGGAACACTGAAGCTTTCTTT.

The chain recombines TRBV2 with TRBJ1-4; D ambiguous. CDR1 is SNHLY and CDR2 is FYNNEI in the germline V gene. CDR3 size: 11 residues. The V end lost 8 bases, the J end lost 6 bases, and 7 bases lay between the germline ends. The CDR3, as DNA: TGTGCCAGCGGTCAGGATGAAAAACTGTTTTTT. This gives the protein CASGQDEKLFF.

The gene calls are TRBV4-1 and TRBJ2-2; D possibly corresponds to TRBD2 (6 bases). CDR1 MGHRA and CDR2 YSYEKL come from the germline V gene. Trimming left V 2 bases short and J 7 bases short, with 17 bases between. The CDR3 consists of 16 residues. The CDR3 loop is CASSQRLYPAGGELFF. The DNA of the CDR3 is TGCGCCAGCAGCCAAAGGCTCTACCCAGCGGGCGGGGAGCTGTTTTTT.

CDR3 in DNA: TGTGCCAGCAGTGAAGATTTAGGGGGAAGCAATCAGCCCCAGCATTTT. It is translated as CASSEDLGGSNQPQHF. This chain uses TRBV2 with TRBJ1-5; a possible D gene is TRBD1 (6 bases). Germline V gene lookup returns CDR1 SNHLY and CDR2 FYNNEI. Trimming took 1 base from V and 1 from J, leaving 11 bases between them. This CDR3 is built from 16 residues.

The chain employs TRBV9 and TRBJ2-5; the D gene is possibly TRBD2 (5 bases). This CDR3 is 12 amino acids long. CDR1 is SGDLS, CDR2 YYNGEE, per germline. V lost 2 bases to trimming and J lost 8 bases, with 10 bases between them. CDR3 in DNA: TGTGCCAGCAGCGTCGAACCGGGAACCCAGTACTTC. Translating it yields CASSVEPGTQYF.

CDR3 DNA sequence: TGTGCCAGTAAAGAGGGACAAATAAATGAAAAACTGTTTTTT. Translated: CASKEGQINEKLFF. The genes are TRBV19 and TRBJ1-4; maybe TRBD1 (6 bases). The V gene lost 7 bases and the J gene lost 5 bases, with 14 bases spanning the gap. Germline assignment: CDR1 LNHDA and CDR2 SQIVND (reference sequence). This CDR3 has 14 amino acids.

The chain combines TRBV2 with TRBJ2-3; D may be TRBD2 (6 bases). V dropped 7 bases and J dropped 4 bases, with 18 bases sitting between them. Germline-derived CDR1 and CDR2 are SNHLY and FYNNEI. This CDR3 region has 15 residues. Here the CDR3 reads CASTRDGRGPDTQYF. The CDR3 DNA sequence: TGTGCCAGCACCAGGGACGGGAGAGGGCCAGATACGCAGTATTTT. Using reference TRBV2 and TRBJ2-3 for the parts outside the CDR3, the full variable domain is EPEVTQTPSHQVTQMGQEVILRCVPISNHLYFYWYRQILGQKVEFLVSFYNNEISEKSEIFDDQFSVERPDGSNFTLKIRSTKLEDSAMYFCASTRDGRGPDTQYFGPGTRLTVL.

This chain joins TRBV10-3 and TRBJ1-3; unclear D gene. The V and J ends lost 4 bases and 0 bases respectively, with 4 bases between them. Germline V gene data show CDR1 as ENHRY and CDR2 as SYGVKD. The CDR3 spans 13 residues. The CDR3: CAISGISGNTIYF. CDR3 bases: TGTGCCATCAGTGGTATCTCTGGAAACACCATATATTTT.

V gene TRBV5-1 combines with J gene TRBJ2-5; 9 positions agree with TRBD1. CDR1 SGHRS and CDR2 YFSETQ come from the germline V gene. The junction had 11 bases not matched to a gene; V was cut back by 4 bases and J by 4 bases. This CDR3 spans 16 amino acids. The CDR3 DNA sequence: TGCGCCAGCAGCCACCGGGACAGGGCCGCGGGAGAGACCCAGTACTTC. It codes for CASSHRDRAAGETQYF.

J is TRBJ2-1 and V is TRBV5-4; TRBD2 agrees at 7 bases. The V gene's germline CDR1 is SGHNT and CDR2 YYREEE (reference sequence). The CDR3 is made up of 15 amino acids. Trimming removed 0 bases from V and 6 bases from J; junction bases left unmatched: 6. Here the CDR3 DNA reads TGTGCCAGCAGCTTGGATGGCGGGAGAGCCAATGAGCAGTTCTTC. It yields the protein CASSLDGGRANEQFF.

This chain connects TRBV19 to TRBJ2-6; D gene ambiguous. Germline-derived CDR1 and CDR2 are LNHDA and SQIVND (reference sequence). The CDR3 contains 14 residues. The ends were cut back, 7 bases at V and 3 bases at J, with 10 bases in the middle. DNA of the CDR3: TGTGCCAGTACCCCCTCGGGTGGGGCCAACGTCCTGACTTTC. Translation: CASTPSGGANVLTF. The full variable domain, its missing parts supplied by reference TRBV19 and TRBJ2-6, is DGGITQSPKYLFRKEGQNVTLSCEQNLNHDAMYWYRQDPGQGLRLIYYSQIVNDFQKGDIAEGYSVSREKKESFPLTVTSAQKNPTAFYLCASTPSGGANVLTFGAGSRLTVL.

The DNA of the CDR3 is TGCGCCAGCAGCCGGACAGCAACTAATGAAAAACTGTTTTTT. Translation gives CASSRTATNEKLFF. The gene calls are TRBV5-1 and TRBJ1-4, with D perhaps matching TRBD1 (6 bases). Trimming took 4 bases from V and 0 from J, leaving 7 bases between them. This CDR3 spans 14 amino acids. Per the germline V gene, CDR1 is SGHRS and CDR2 is YFSETQ.

The genes are TRBV5-4 and TRBJ2-7; 12 nucleotides agree with TRBD2. Germline V CDR1 and CDR2: SGHNT, YYREEE (reference sequence). The CDR3 is 15 amino acids. V lost 5 bases to trimming and J lost 0 bases; unmatched junction nucleotides: 3. This chain's CDR3 is CASSLTSGSSYEQYF. DNA of the CDR3: TGTGCCAGCAGTTTGACTAGCGGGAGCTCCTACGAGCAGTACTTC.

The rearrangement uses TRBV19 and TRBJ2-1, with TRBD1 identical over 12 bases. The V and J ends lost 5 bases and 4 bases, in that order; junction bases with no gene match: 9. The CDR3 spans 17 residues. Germline lookup yields CDR1 LNHDA and CDR2 SQIVND (reference sequence). DNA for the CDR3: TGTGCCAGTAGTCCAGGGACAGGGGGCGAGGGATACAATGAGCAGTTCTTC. This sequence encodes CASSPGTGGEGYNEQFF.

The chain combines TRBV6-1 with TRBJ2-3; TRBD2 matches 11 bases. The CDR3 contains 18 residues. Per the germline V gene, CDR1 is MNHNS and CDR2 is SASEGT. V shed 0 bases, J shed 4 bases, and the junction held 9 bases outside the gene matches. The CDR3 loop is CASSEAPRLAGGADTQYF. For the CDR3, the DNA is TGTGCCAGCAGTGAAGCGCCCAGGTTAGCGGGAGGGGCAGATACGCAGTATTTT.

J is TRBJ2-5 and V is TRBV29-1, with D maybe TRBD2 (6 bases). The CDR3 covers 14 residues. Trimming stripped 3 bases from V and 8 bases from J, with 19 bases between. Germline V CDR1 and CDR2: SQVTM, ANQGSEA. In DNA form, the CDR3 reads TGCAGCGTTGATCCCAGGTGGAGGGGAGGAACCCAGTACTTC. This sequence encodes CSVDPRWRGGTQYF.

V and J are TRBV6-5 and TRBJ1-1, with a weak D call TRBD1 (5 bases). Trimming took 2 bases from V and 0 from J, leaving 13 bases between them. Per the germline V gene, CDR1 is MNHEY and CDR2 is SVGAGI. CDR3 length: 16 amino acids. The CDR3 spells CASSYLFGAMNTEAFF. The CDR3 DNA reads TGTGCCAGCAGTTACCTCTTTGGGGCCATGAACACTGAAGCTTTCTTT.

V is TRBV5-4 and J is TRBJ2-3, with 7 bases lining up with TRBD2. CDR1 and CDR2 (germline): SGHNT, YYREEE (reference sequence). The CDR3 is 15 amino acids. Trimming removed 0 bases from V and 4 bases from J; junction bases left unmatched: 5. The CDR3 region is CASSLGGGSADTQYF. For the CDR3, the DNA is TGTGCCAGCAGCTTGGGGGGCGGGAGCGCAGATACGCAGTATTTT. Full variable domain (rest looked up from reference TRBV5-4 and TRBJ2-3): ETGVTQSPTHLIKTRGQQVTLRCSSQSGHNTVSWYQQALGQGPQFIFQYYREEENGRGNFPPRFSGLQFPNYSSELNVNALELDDSALYLCASSLGGGSADTQYFGPGTRLTVL.

This chain uses TRBV15 with TRBJ2-1; 8 positions agree with TRBD1. The germline gives CDR1 LNHNV, CDR2 YYDKDF (reference sequence). V was pared by 5 bases and J by 1 base, with 4 bases of the junction left unmatched. This CDR3 is built from 15 residues. In DNA, the CDR3 is TGTGCCACCAGCTCCGACAGGGGATCCTACAATGAGCAGTTCTTC. This codes for CATSSDRGSYNEQFF.

V and J are TRBV28 and TRBJ2-3; the match to TRBD2 covers 9 bases. This CDR3 comprises 15 residues. Germline lookup yields CDR1 MDHEN and CDR2 SYDVKM. Losses at the gene ends were 2 bases for V and 4 bases for J; bases not matched to a gene: 4. CDR3: CASSLRAGGSDTQYF. In DNA form, the CDR3 reads TGTGCCAGCAGTTTAAGGGCGGGAGGGTCAGATACGCAGTATTTT. Full variable domain (remainder filled in from reference TRBV28 and TRBJ2-3): DVKVTQSSRYLVKRTGEKVFLECVQDMDHENMFWYRQDPGLGLRLIYFSYDVKMKEKGDIPEGYSVSREKKERFSLILESASTNQTSMYLCASSLRAGGSDTQYFGPGTRLTVL.

The chain recombines TRBV9 with TRBJ2-3, with 7 bases aligning to TRBD2. Trimming removed 1 base from V and 3 bases from J; junction bases left unmatched: 5. The CDR3 length is 15 residues. Germline lookup yields CDR1 SGDLS and CDR2 YYNGEE. DNA for the CDR3: TGTGCCAGCAGCGTAAGTGCGGGAGTTACAGATACGCAGTATTTT. Its translation: CASSVSAGVTDTQYF.

This rearrangement joins TRBV30 to TRBJ1-3; D remains unclear. CDR3 length equals 13 residues. Germline V gene sequence: CDR1 GTSNPN, CDR2 SVGIG (reference sequence). The V end lost 7 bases, the J end lost 2 bases, and 12 bases lay between the germline ends. CDR3 DNA sequence: TGTGCCTCCCGTCGGGAGGCTGGAAACACCATATATTTT. Residues: CASRREAGNTIYF. The full variable domain, its missing parts supplied by reference TRBV30 and TRBJ1-3, is SQTIHQWPATLVQPVGSPLSLECTVEGTSNPNLYWYRQAAGRGLQLLFYSVGIGQISSEVPQNLSASRPQDRQFILSSKKLLLSDSGFYLCASRREAGNTIYFGEGSWLTVV.

This rearrangement joins TRBV27 to TRBJ2-1, with a weak D call TRBD2 (6 bases). The CDR3 consists of 14 residues. Germline CDR1 and CDR2: MNHEY and SMNVEV (reference sequence). The ends were cut back, 5 bases at V and 3 bases at J, with 11 bases in the middle. CDR3 sequence reads: CASSPTRVYNEQFF. Here the CDR3 DNA reads TGTGCCAGCAGTCCGACTAGGGTCTACAATGAGCAGTTCTTC.

The J gene is TRBJ1-3, the V gene TRBV7-8; TRBD1 might be the D (6 bases). V lost 4 bases to trimming and J lost 3 bases, with 16 bases between them. The CDR3 extends over 16 amino acids. CDR1 is SGHVS, CDR2 FQNEAQ, per germline. The CDR3, as DNA: TGTGCCAGCAGCTCGACTCAGGGGAGGGATGGAAACACCATATATTTT. Its protein is CASSSTQGRDGNTIYF.

The rearrangement uses TRBV28 and TRBJ2-7; maybe TRBD2 (6 bases). Trimming shortened V by 6 bases and J by 2 bases, and 17 bases separated the two germline ends. Germline V lookup: CDR1 MDHEN, CDR2 SYDVKM. The length of the CDR3 is 15 residues. DNA for the CDR3: TGTGCCAGCAGGGGGGGTGGGGCGACGACCTACGAGCAGTACTTC. Amino acid sequence: CASRGGGATTYEQYF.

This clone is a singleton in its sample. This sequence joins TRBV28 and TRBJ1-5; the D is unclear. CDR1 is MDHEN, CDR2 SYDVKM, per germline. The CDR3 runs 15 residues. Trimming removed 2 bases from V and 0 bases from J, with 8 bases in between. DNA for the CDR3: TGTGCCAGCAGTTTAGGGCCGTATAGCAATCAGCCCCAGCATTTT. Protein: CASSLGPYSNQPQHF.

In this sample, this clone turned up once. The J gene is TRBJ1-4, the V gene TRBV5-1; 7 bases map to TRBD1. Looked up from germline, CDR1 is SGHRS and CDR2 is YFSETQ. CDR3 length: 15 amino acids. The V segment lost 2 bases and the J segment 8 bases; nucleotides outside the gene matches: 9. CDR3 sequence reads: CASSLEGGAGEKLFF. CDR3 sequence (DNA): TGCGCCAGCAGCTTAGAAGGGGGCGCCGGGGAAAAACTGTTTTTT.

The chain couples TRBV7-2 to TRBJ1-1; D perhaps matches TRBD1 (5 bases). This CDR3 region has 14 residues. V gave up 3 bases and J gave up 3 bases, with 11 bases separating them. CDR1 is SGHTA, CDR2 FQGNSA, per germline. CDR3 bases: TGTGCCAGCAGCTTGTCAACAGGTTACACTGAAGCTTTCTTT. It yields the protein CASSLSTGYTEAFF. The whole variable domain, remainder taken from reference TRBV7-2 and TRBJ1-1, is GAGVSQSPSNKVTEKGKDVELRCDPISGHTALYWYRQSLGQGLEFLIYFQGNSAPDKSGLPSDRFSAERTGGSVSTLTIQRTQQEDSAVYLCASSLSTGYTEAFFGQGTRLTVV.

J is TRBJ2-7 and V is TRBV5-1, with D possibly being TRBD1 (5 bases). Trimming left V 3 bases short and J 3 bases short, with 10 bases between. The CDR3 length is 13 residues. Germline values: CDR1 SGHRS, CDR2 YFSETQ. CDR3 loop: CASSSLTDYEQYF. CDR3 coding DNA: TGCGCCAGCAGCTCCCTGACAGACTACGAGCAGTACTTC.

V and J are TRBV15 and TRBJ2-7; D not certain. The CDR3 has 14 amino acids. Trimming stripped 5 bases from V and 2 bases from J, with 13 bases between. The germline CDR1 and CDR2 sequences are LNHNV and YYDKDF (reference sequence). CDR3 nucleotide sequence: TGTGCCACCAGCGCAGTAGACGCGGCCTACGAGCAGTACTTC. As protein: CATSAVDAAYEQYF. Combining the CDR3 with reference TRBV15 and TRBJ2-7 gives the whole variable domain DAMVIQNPRYQVTQFGKPVTLSCSQTLNHNVMYWYQQKSSQAPKLLFHYYDKDFNNEADTPDNFQSRRPNTSFCFLDIRSPGLGDTAMYLCATSAVDAAYEQYFGPGTRLTVT.